Presented here are 22 T cell receptor beta chains from one specimen sequenced in a study of T-cell memory formation after mild COVID-19. A single record per CDR3 protein comes from TCRdb applying MiXCR to the 5' RACE reads. The sample includes under 650,000 distinct CDR3 sequences, more than 15% seen only once; the top ten take around 12%. The specimen sequenced was PBMCs or a T cell subset sorted from them (not recorded which). The origin of the receptors is an adult woman who had mild COVID-19 (a few samples of this study predate the infection). Cell type and time point are not known.

This chain uses TRBV10-3 with TRBJ2-2, with TRBD2 matching over 10 bases. V lost 5 bases to trimming and J lost 4 bases; unmatched junction nucleotides: 1. The CDR3 is made up of 14 amino acids. Germline V lookup: CDR1 ENHRY, CDR2 SYGVKD. CDR3: CAISPSGGTGELFF. CDR3 nucleotides: TGTGCCATCAGTCCTAGCGGGGGCACCGGGGAGCTGTTTTTT.

This chain connects TRBV21-1 to TRBJ2-7. TRBV21-1 is given as a pseudogene. The CDR3 contains 15 residues. CDR3 bases: TGTGCCAGCAGCAAAGCGGGGAAAAAATCCTACGAGCAGTACTTC. Amino acids: CASSKAGKKSYEQYF.

This clonotype was found a few times. V and J are TRBV19 and TRBJ2-7; 8 bases line up with TRBD1. Losses at the gene ends were 10 bases for V and 4 bases for J; bases not matched to a gene: 9. This CDR3 contains 13 residues. Germline V gene data show CDR1 as LNHDA and CDR2 as SQIVND (reference sequence). CDR3 sequence (DNA): TGTGCCACCCCGACAGGGGTGAAGTACGAGCAGTACTTC. Its translation is CATPTGVKYEQYF.

CDR3 in amino acids: CASSSLTGLSTEAFF. Written as DNA, the CDR3 is TGTGCCAGCAGTTCCCTCACAGGGCTTTCCACTGAAGCTTTCTTT. The rearrangement joins TRBV6-5 to TRBJ1-1, with D possibly matching TRBD1 (6 bases). Germline V gives CDR1 MNHEY, CDR2 SVGAGI. This CDR3 has 15 amino acids. The V end was cut by 4 bases, the J end by 4 bases, with 16 bases between.

The V gene is TRBV6-2 or TRBV6-3, the J gene TRBJ2-1, with 12 bases fitting TRBD2. Per germline, CDR1 MNHEY and CDR2 SVGEGT. The CDR3 covers 15 residues. With V trimmed by 7 bases and J by 4 bases, 5 bases remained unmatched. CDR3 sequence (DNA): TGTGCCAGCAAAATGGGACTAGCGGGTTACAATGAGCAGTTCTTC. Translation: CASKMGLAGYNEQFF.

The gene calls are TRBV4-1 and TRBJ2-3; D assignment may be TRBD1 or TRBD2 (5 bases each). From germline, CDR1 is MGHRA and CDR2 YSYEKL. V was pared by 1 base and J by 5 bases, with 16 bases between. The CDR3 has 16 residues. The CDR3 nucleotides are TGCGCCAGCAGCCAAGTGTATGGAGAGGGGATAGATACGCAGTATTTT. Its protein product is CASSQVYGEGIDTQYF.

This clonotype was seen more than once but under ten times. The chain uses TRBV29-1 and TRBJ2-7; 7 bases line up with TRBD2. Germline values: CDR1 SQVTM, CDR2 ANQGSEA. The trim removed 4 bases at V and 3 bases at J, leaving 15 bases unmatched. CDR3 size: 16 residues. CDR3 sequence (DNA): TGCAGCGTTGTGGGAGGGTTGGCTTCCCCTTACTACGAGCAGTACTTC. Its protein is CSVVGGLASPYYEQYF.

This chain links TRBV7-9 with TRBJ2-5; 12 bases are a match to TRBD2. The length of the CDR3 is 16 residues. With 5 bases clipped from V and 5 bases from J, the junction kept 9 bases outside the gene matches. Germline assignment: CDR1 SEHNR and CDR2 FQNEAQ (reference sequence). DNA for the CDR3: TGTGCCAGCAGCCCACGGACTAGCGGGGTACCGGAGACCCAGTACTTC. It is translated as CASSPRTSGVPETQYF.

V is TRBV5-1 and J is TRBJ2-1; 7 bases fit TRBD2. V shed 4 bases and J 0 bases; nucleotides not matched to a gene: 7. The CDR3 length is 16 residues. Per the germline V gene, CDR1 is SGHRS and CDR2 is YFSETQ. The CDR3 loop is CASSMAGEGSYNEQFF. CDR3 in DNA: TGCGCCAGCAGCATGGCGGGGGAGGGCTCCTACAATGAGCAGTTCTTC.

The rearrangement links TRBV4-1 to TRBJ2-2, with 7 nucleotides matching TRBD2. Trimming took 1 base from V and 2 from J; bases not matched to a gene: 7. This CDR3 is 17 amino acids long. Germline-derived CDR1 and CDR2 are MGHRA and YSYEKL. DNA for the CDR3: TGCGCCAGCAGCCAAGGGGAGGGAACGCTAAACACCGGGGAGCTGTTTTTT. Translated: CASSQGEGTLNTGELFF.

The table lists this clonotype with a few counts. The V call is TRBV24-1, the J call TRBJ2-3, with TRBD2 matching over 10 bases. After removal of 4 bases from V and 2 bases from J, the junction contained 8 bases not matched to a gene. Germline CDR1 reads KGHDR; CDR2 reads SFDVKD. This CDR3 is 17 amino acids long. This CDR3 reads CATSEPSGGEYTDTQYF. CDR3 bases: TGTGCCACCAGTGAACCTAGCGGGGGTGAATACACAGATACGCAGTATTTT.

This chain uses TRBV2 with TRBJ2-5, with TRBD2 matching over 11 bases. The CDR3 totals 15 residues. Looked up from germline, CDR1 is SNHLY and CDR2 is FYNNEI. The J segment lost 5 bases and the V segment lost 6 bases, leaving 8 bases of the junction unmatched. The CDR3, as DNA: TGTGCCAGCAGGGGGAATAGCGGGAGGGTCGAGACCCAGTACTTC. This encodes CASRGNSGRVETQYF. Combining the CDR3 with reference TRBV2 and TRBJ2-5 gives the whole variable domain EPEVTQTPSHQVTQMGQEVILRCVPISNHLYFYWYRQILGQKVEFLVSFYNNEISEKSEIFDDQFSVERPDGSNFTLKIRSTKLEDSAMYFCASRGNSGRVETQYFGPGTRLLVL.

This clonotype was seen many times. The chain has TRBV29-1 and TRBJ2-1; D is undetermined. V was clipped by 4 bases and J by 9 bases, with 10 bases between them. The CDR3 is 11 amino acids. Germline CDR1 SQVTM, CDR2 ANQGSEA. CDR3 DNA: TGCAGCGTTGCCAGGCCGTTTGAGCAGTTCTTC. Amino acids: CSVARPFEQFF.

This clonotype has only a few counts. The rearrangement uses TRBV10-3 and TRBJ1-2, with D possibly matching TRBD1 (6 bases). The germline V gene has CDR1 ENHRY and CDR2 SYGVKD. The CDR3 has 12 residues. Deletions cut 4 bases from V and 10 bases from J, with 13 bases between. The CDR3 region is CAISAGQGSYTF. In nucleotides, the CDR3 is TGTGCCATCAGTGCGGGTCAGGGGTCCTACACCTTC.

The genes are TRBV12-3 or TRBV12-4 and TRBJ2-2; D unresolved. This CDR3 region has 16 residues. The germline V and J ends were trimmed by 3 bases and 0 bases, with 11 bases remaining between them. CDR3 bases: TGTGCCAGCAGTTTTAAGGCACACTCGAACACCGGGGAGCTGTTTTTT. This codes for CASSFKAHSNTGELFF.

Only a few counts were recorded for this clonotype. This chain uses TRBV29-1 with TRBJ2-7; 9 positions agree with TRBD2. CDR1 SQVTM and CDR2 ANQGSEA come from the germline V gene. Germline trimming cut 1 base from V and 1 base from J; bases unmatched to any gene: 2. This CDR3 is built from 14 residues. The CDR3 coding sequence is TGCAGCGTTGAAGGGCGGGAGGGGTCCTACGAGCAGTACTTC. Residues: CSVEGREGSYEQYF.

The chain recombines TRBV11-2 with TRBJ2-1; 7 nucleotides align to TRBD1. Germline V lookup: CDR1 SGHAT, CDR2 FQNNGV. V trimming: 5 bases; J trimming: 9 bases; junction bases outside the gene matches: 10. The CDR3 is 14 amino acids. As DNA, the CDR3 is TGTGCCAGCAGCAAGAGACAGGGAAGCCTTGAGCAGTTCTTC. Protein product: CASSKRQGSLEQFF.

In DNA, the CDR3 is TGTGCCAGCAGTTATAACTTATTTCCGGGACAGGGGGCGATCGGGGAGCTGTTTTTT. This gives the protein CASSYNLFPGQGAIGELFF. The rearrangement links TRBV12-3 or TRBV12-4 to TRBJ2-2; 12 bases map to TRBD1. V was clipped by 4 bases and J by 7 bases; unmatched bases: 16. The CDR3 runs 19 residues.

This clonotype was seen just once. The genes are TRBV9 and TRBJ2-3; 7 nucleotides agree with TRBD1. The V gene end was trimmed by 1 base and the J gene end by 4 bases; junction bases not matched to a gene: 0. Germline values: CDR1 SGDLS, CDR2 YYNGEE. The CDR3 length is 13 residues. The CDR3 here is CASSVQGADTQYF. CDR3 sequence (DNA): TGTGCCAGCAGCGTACAGGGGGCAGATACGCAGTATTTT.

This clonotype appeared many times. J is TRBJ2-7 and V is TRBV25-1; 9 nucleotides align to TRBD1. The CDR3 spans 15 residues. V gave up 5 bases and J gave up 6 bases; unmatched junction bases: 11. The germline gives CDR1 MGHDK, CDR2 SYGVNS. DNA of the CDR3: TGTGCCAGCAGTTCTCACAGGGGGCTCAGACTCGAGCAGTACTTC. It codes for CASSSHRGLRLEQYF.

This clonotype was observed a handful of times. This CDR3 is CASSPNRARNTEAFF. The CDR3 region has the DNA TGTGCCAGCTCACCAAACCGGGCCCGGAACACTGAAGCTTTCTTT. The chain combines TRBV18 with TRBJ1-1, with no clear D. Between the trimmed V and J ends, which lost 2 bases and 1 base, there was a span of 11 bases. This CDR3 region has 15 residues. Germline CDR1 is KGHSH and CDR2 is LQKENI.

This clonotype was seen more than once but under ten times. The chain is built from TRBV24-1 and TRBJ2-2, with D perhaps matching TRBD2 (6 bases). The V and J ends lost 8 bases and 4 bases respectively, with 10 bases between them. The CDR3 runs 13 residues. CDR1 is KGHDR, CDR2 SFDVKD, per germline. CDR3 nucleotides: TGTGCCACCACACCGGGAGCCACCGGGGAGCTGTTTTTT. It yields the protein CATTPGATGELFF.